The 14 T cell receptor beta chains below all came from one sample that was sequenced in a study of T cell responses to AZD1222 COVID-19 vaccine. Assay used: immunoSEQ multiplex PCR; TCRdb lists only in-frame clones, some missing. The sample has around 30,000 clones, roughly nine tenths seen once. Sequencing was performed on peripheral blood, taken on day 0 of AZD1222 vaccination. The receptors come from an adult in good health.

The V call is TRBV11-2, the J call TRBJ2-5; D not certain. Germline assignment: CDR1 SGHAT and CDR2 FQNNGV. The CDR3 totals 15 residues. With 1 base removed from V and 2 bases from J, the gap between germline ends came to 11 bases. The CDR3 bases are TGTGCCAGCAGCTTAGGTTCTATCTTTCAAGAGACCCAGTACTTC. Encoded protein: CASSLGSIFQETQYF.

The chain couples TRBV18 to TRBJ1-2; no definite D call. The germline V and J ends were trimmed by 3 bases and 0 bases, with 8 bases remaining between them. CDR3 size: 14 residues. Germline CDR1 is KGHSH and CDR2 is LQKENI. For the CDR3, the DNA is TGTGCCAGCTCACCGGGCAGAGCTAACTATGGCTACACCTTC. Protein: CASSPGRANYGYTF.

The CDR3 DNA follows: TGTGCCAGCAGCCAAGATGTGGGGGGCTCCTACGAGCAGTACTTC. Translated, it gives CASSQDVGGSYEQYF. This rearrangement joins TRBV3-1 (or the pseudogene TRBV3-2) to TRBJ2-7, with D possibly matching TRBD2 (6 bases). CDR3 length: 15 residues. The germline V and J ends were trimmed by 0 bases and 0 bases, with 9 bases remaining between them. From germline, CDR1 is LGHDT and CDR2 YNNKEL (reference sequence).

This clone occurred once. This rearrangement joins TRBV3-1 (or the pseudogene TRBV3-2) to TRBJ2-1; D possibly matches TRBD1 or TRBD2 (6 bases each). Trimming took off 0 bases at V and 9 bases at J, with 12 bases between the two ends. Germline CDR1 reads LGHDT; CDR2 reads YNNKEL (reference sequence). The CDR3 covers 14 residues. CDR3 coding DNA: TGTGCCAGCAGCCAAGAAGGGGGGACTTTTGAGCAGTTCTTC. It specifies CASSQEGGTFEQFF.

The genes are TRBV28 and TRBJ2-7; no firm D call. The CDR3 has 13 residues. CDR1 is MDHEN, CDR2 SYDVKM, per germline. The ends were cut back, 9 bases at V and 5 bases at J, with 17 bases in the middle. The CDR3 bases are TGTGCCAGTAGTCTCGCCCGAACAGACGAGCAGTACTTC. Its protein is CASSLARTDEQYF.

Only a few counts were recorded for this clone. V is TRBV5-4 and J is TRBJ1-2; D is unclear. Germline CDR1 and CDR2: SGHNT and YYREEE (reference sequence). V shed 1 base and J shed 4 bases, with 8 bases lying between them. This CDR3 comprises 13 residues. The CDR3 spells CASSLRDSYGYTF. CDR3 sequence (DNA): TGTGCCAGCAGCTTGAGGGATAGCTATGGCTACACCTTC.

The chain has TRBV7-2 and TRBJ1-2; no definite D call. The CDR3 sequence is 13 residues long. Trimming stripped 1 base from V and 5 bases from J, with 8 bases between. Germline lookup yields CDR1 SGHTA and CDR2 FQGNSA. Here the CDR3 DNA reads TGTGCCAGCAGCTTAGGGTGGACGTATGGCTACACCTTC. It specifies CASSLGWTYGYTF.

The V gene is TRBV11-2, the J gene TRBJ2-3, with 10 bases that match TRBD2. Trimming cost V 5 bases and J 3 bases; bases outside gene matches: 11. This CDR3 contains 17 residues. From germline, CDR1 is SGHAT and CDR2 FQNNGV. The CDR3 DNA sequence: TGTGCCAGCAGCCGCACGGCTAGCGGGGGTGATACAGATACGCAGTATTTT. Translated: CASSRTASGGDTDTQYF.

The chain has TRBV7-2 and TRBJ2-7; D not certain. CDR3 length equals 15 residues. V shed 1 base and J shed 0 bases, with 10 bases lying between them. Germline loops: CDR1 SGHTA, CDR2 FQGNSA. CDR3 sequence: CASSLVGVSSYEQYF. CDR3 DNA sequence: TGTGCCAGCAGCTTAGTAGGCGTTTCCTCCTACGAGCAGTACTTC. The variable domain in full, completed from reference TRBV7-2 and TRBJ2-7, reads GAGVSQSPSNKVTEKGKDVELRCDPISGHTALYWYRQSLGQGLEFLIYFQGNSAPDKSGLPSDRFSAERTGGSVSTLTIQRTQQEDSAVYLCASSLVGVSSYEQYFGPGTRLTVT.

CDR3 nucleotide sequence: TGCGCCAGCAGCTCGATCCCGGGACAGGTAAGCACCGGGGAGCTGTTTTTT. Its translation is CASSSIPGQVSTGELFF. The V and J genes are TRBV5-1 and TRBJ2-2, with TRBD1 matching over 8 bases. Germline V gene sequence: CDR1 SGHRS, CDR2 YFSETQ. CDR3 size: 17 residues. V was pared by 3 bases and J by 4 bases, with 11 bases of the junction left unmatched.

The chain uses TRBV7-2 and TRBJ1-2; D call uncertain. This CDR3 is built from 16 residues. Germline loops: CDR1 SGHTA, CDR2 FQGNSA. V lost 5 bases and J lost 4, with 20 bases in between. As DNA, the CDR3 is TGTGCCAGCAGCCCAGGCGGGTTGGTAGGCCGCTATGGCTACACCTTC. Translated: CASSPGGLVGRYGYTF. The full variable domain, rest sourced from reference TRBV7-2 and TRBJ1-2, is GAGVSQSPSNKVTEKGKDVELRCDPISGHTALYWYRQSLGQGLEFLIYFQGNSAPDKSGLPSDRFSAERTGGSVSTLTIQRTQQEDSAVYLCASSPGGLVGRYGYTFGSGTRLTVV.

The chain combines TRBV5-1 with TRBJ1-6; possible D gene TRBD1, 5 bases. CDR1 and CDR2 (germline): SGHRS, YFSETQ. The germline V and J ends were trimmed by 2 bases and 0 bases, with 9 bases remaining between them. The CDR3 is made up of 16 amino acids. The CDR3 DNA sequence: TGCGCCAGCAGCTTTGCAGGGAGCTCCTATAATTCACCCCTCCACTTT. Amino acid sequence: CASSFAGSSYNSPLHF.

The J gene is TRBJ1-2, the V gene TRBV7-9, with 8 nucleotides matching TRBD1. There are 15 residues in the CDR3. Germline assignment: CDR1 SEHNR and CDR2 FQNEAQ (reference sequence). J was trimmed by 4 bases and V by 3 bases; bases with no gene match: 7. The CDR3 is CASSLSGGVRYGYTF. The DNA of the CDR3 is TGTGCCAGCAGCTTGTCAGGGGGCGTTCGCTATGGCTACACCTTC.

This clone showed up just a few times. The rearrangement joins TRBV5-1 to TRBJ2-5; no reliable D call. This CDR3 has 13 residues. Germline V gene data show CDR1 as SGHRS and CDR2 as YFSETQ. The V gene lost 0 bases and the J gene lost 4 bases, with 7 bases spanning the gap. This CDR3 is CASSLDRRETQYF. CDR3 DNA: TGCGCCAGCAGCTTGGACAGACGAGAGACCCAGTACTTC.